This passage covers 7 T cell receptor beta chains from one sample sequenced in a study of response to subunit inactivated influenza vaccine. TCRdb passed the RT-PCR reads through MiXCR, listing each CDR3 protein once. The repertoire consists of a few hundred thousand distinct CDR3 sequences, with about a fifth occurring once and the leading ten covering about 9.4%. This sample comprised PBMCs from blood, obtained less than 22 months after vaccination. All receptors come from a man in his fifties or sixties who received an inactivated influenza vaccine.

The rearrangement joins TRBV25-1 to TRBJ2-7, with 8 bases identical to TRBD2. The CDR3 runs 15 residues. With 3 bases clipped from V and 4 bases from J, the junction kept 8 bases outside the gene matches. Germline lookup yields CDR1 MGHDK and CDR2 SYGVNS. This chain's CDR3 is CASSDAGGPFYEQYF. In DNA form, the CDR3 reads TGTGCCAGCAGTGATGCGGGAGGCCCCTTTTACGAGCAGTACTTC.

This chain connects TRBV4-2 to TRBJ1-6; 8 nucleotides line up with TRBD1. The CDR3 loop spans 17 amino acids. From germline, CDR1 is LGHNA and CDR2 YNFKEQ. The J segment lost 5 bases and the V segment lost 0 bases, leaving 6 bases of the junction unmatched. The CDR3 sequence is CASSQERRQGHNSPLHF. CDR3 DNA sequence: TGTGCCAGCAGCCAAGAGAGGCGACAGGGGCATAATTCACCCCTCCACTTT.

This clonotype was seen a few times. The chain has TRBV12-3 or TRBV12-4 and TRBJ2-3; possible D gene TRBD2, 5 bases. This CDR3 contains 14 residues. The V end was cut by 2 bases, the J end by 5 bases, with 11 bases between. CDR3 nucleotide sequence: TGTGCCAGCAGTTTACTGGCTAGCTTAGATACGCAGTATTTT. This gives the protein CASSLLASLDTQYF.

This clonotype was detected many times. The chain uses TRBV12-3 or TRBV12-4 and TRBJ2-3; 11 nucleotides line up with TRBD2. With V trimmed by 2 bases and J by 4 bases, 2 bases remained unmatched. The CDR3 loop spans 15 amino acids. The CDR3 spells CASSLTSGSPDTQYF. In DNA form, the CDR3 reads TGTGCCAGCAGTTTAACTAGCGGGAGTCCAGATACGCAGTATTTT.

This clonotype is a singleton in its sample. V is TRBV7-2 and J is TRBJ1-1; unclear D gene. Between the trimmed V and J ends, which lost 5 bases and 8 bases, there was a span of 6 bases. This CDR3 has 10 residues. Germline assignment: CDR1 SGHTA and CDR2 FQGNSA. The CDR3 is CASSQIEAFF. The CDR3 DNA is TGTGCCAGCAGCCAGATAGAAGCTTTCTTT. The full variable domain, with the rest looked up from reference TRBV7-2 and TRBJ1-1, is GAGVSQSPSNKVTEKGKDVELRCDPISGHTALYWYRQSLGQGLEFLIYFQGNSAPDKSGLPSDRFSAERTGGSVSTLTIQRTQQEDSAVYLCASSQIEAFFGQGTRLTVV.

This clonotype was seen a single time. The chain has TRBV12-3 or TRBV12-4 and TRBJ2-3; 9 nucleotides match TRBD2. This CDR3 is 16 amino acids long. J gave up 0 bases and V 5 bases, and 6 bases lay outside the gene matches. Written as DNA, the CDR3 is TGTGCCAGCAGTCCGTCCGGGACTAGCAGCACAGATACGCAGTATTTT. Protein product: CASSPSGTSSTDTQYF.

The chain employs TRBV14 and TRBJ2-3, with 7 positions matching TRBD2. The CDR3 is 16 residues long. Unmatched junction bases numbered 9, after V lost 4 bases and J lost 2 bases. From germline, CDR1 is SGHDN and CDR2 FVKESK. The CDR3 loop reads CASSPAGGSITDTQYF. DNA for the CDR3: TGTGCCAGCAGCCCAGCGGGCGGGAGTATCACAGATACGCAGTATTTT.